What follows are 28 T cell receptor beta chains derived from one specimen sequenced in a study of radiotherapy plus CTLA-4 blockade in lung cancer. Sequencing was performed with immunoSEQ multiplex PCR; in TCRdb, only in-frame clones are kept and a portion is missing. The table records tens of thousands of clones, 65% to 90% of them present only once. The specimen comprised peripheral blood, sampled from a patient treated with radiotherapy plus ipilimumab. These receptors came from a human donor with non-small cell lung cancer whose response to radiotherapy plus ipilimumab could not be evaluated.

The chain links TRBV5-1 to TRBJ1-2; perhaps TRBD1 as D (5 bases). V was clipped by 3 bases and J by 3 bases, with 15 bases between them. The CDR3 has 15 amino acids. Germline V gene lookup returns CDR1 SGHRS and CDR2 YFSETQ. The CDR3 sequence: CASSSGGGLDYGYTF. For the CDR3, the DNA is TGCGCCAGCAGCTCCGGGGGGGGGTTAGACTATGGCTACACCTTC. Filled out from reference TRBV5-1 and TRBJ1-2, the complete variable domain reads KAGVTQTPRYLIKTRGQQVTLSCSPISGHRSVSWYQQTPGQGLQFLFEYFSETQRNKGNFPGRFSGRQFSNSRSEMNVSTLELGDSALYLCASSSGGGLDYGYTFGSGTRLTVV.

This clone occurred once. V and J are TRBV4-2 and TRBJ2-1; TRBD2 aligns across 8 bases. Germline V CDR1 and CDR2: LGHNA, YNFKEQ. V was clipped by 0 bases and J by 4 bases; unmatched bases: 5. This CDR3 region has 16 residues. This chain's CDR3 is CASSQDLSGGYNEQFF. In DNA, the CDR3 is TGTGCCAGCAGCCAAGATTTGAGCGGGGGATACAATGAGCAGTTCTTC.

This chain joins TRBV7-9 and TRBJ1-2; the match to TRBD1 covers 9 bases. The CDR3 has 12 residues. Trimming at V came to 6 bases and at J to 7 bases, leaving 3 bases not matched to a gene. Germline V gene data show CDR1 as SEHNR and CDR2 as FQNEAQ (reference sequence). CDR3 loop: CASRGTGTGYTF. The CDR3 DNA reads as TGTGCCAGCAGGGGGACAGGGACTGGCTACACCTTC.

This chain connects TRBV11-2 to TRBJ1-2; D uncertain. CDR1 and CDR2 from the germline V gene are SGHAT and FQNNGV. V was trimmed by 3 bases and J by 1 base, leaving 21 bases between them. The CDR3 loop spans 18 amino acids. CDR3 residues: CASSLIGRRQEDNYGYTF. The CDR3 region has the DNA TGTGCCAGCAGCTTGATTGGTCGCCGCCAGGAGGATAACTATGGCTACACCTTC.

The rearrangement uses TRBV7-9 and TRBJ1-2, with 8 nucleotides matching TRBD1. Trimming removed 0 bases from V and 0 bases from J; junction bases left unmatched: 6. The CDR3 covers 17 residues. Per germline, CDR1 SEHNR and CDR2 FQNEAQ (reference sequence). CDR3: CASSLAPLGQANYGYTF. CDR3 bases: TGTGCCAGCAGCTTAGCCCCATTGGGACAGGCTAACTATGGCTACACCTTC.

V gene TRBV9 combines with J gene TRBJ1-3, with D possibly being TRBD1 (5 bases). The CDR3 is 17 amino acids. Trimming took 0 bases from V and 0 from J, leaving 13 bases between them. CDR1 SGDLS and CDR2 YYNGEE come from the germline V gene. The CDR3 DNA sequence: TGTGCCAGCAGCGTAGGTTGGGGGGAACGCTCTGGAAACACCATATATTTT. Its protein is CASSVGWGERSGNTIYF.

This clone was detected only once. The chain has TRBV7-2 and TRBJ2-7; 9 bases match TRBD1. Germline CDR1 is SGHTA and CDR2 is FQGNSA. After removal of 10 bases from V and 2 bases from J, the junction contained 3 bases not matched to a gene. CDR3 length: 12 residues. CDR3 in amino acids: CAIDRGTYEQYF. The DNA of the CDR3 is TGTGCCATTGACAGGGGGACCTACGAGCAGTACTTC.

The chain carries TRBV5-6 and TRBJ1-5, with a tentative D call TRBD1 (5 bases). Trimming removed 0 bases from V and 4 bases from J, with 14 bases in between. The CDR3 has 16 amino acids. Germline-derived CDR1 and CDR2 are SGHDT and YYEEEE. CDR3 protein: CASSLAGGGSNQPQHF. The CDR3 region has the DNA TGTGCCAGCAGCTTGGCCGGGGGAGGGTCTAATCAGCCCCAGCATTTT.

This rearrangement joins TRBV21-1 to TRBJ1-2; the table names TRBD1, a call not compared with the DNA. TRBV21-1 is a known pseudogene. This CDR3 has 14 residues. The CDR3 sequence: CASIWGQGPDGYTF. The CDR3 DNA is TGTGCCAGCATCTGGGGACAGGGCCCTGACGGCTACACCTTC.

The V gene is TRBV27, the J gene TRBJ1-1; the D gene is possibly TRBD1 (5 bases). The CDR3 totals 16 residues. CDR1 is MNHEY, CDR2 SMNVEV, per germline (reference sequence). Trimming pared 0 bases from V and 1 base from J, leaving 12 bases between. CDR3 coding DNA: TGTGCCAGCAGTTTATCGGTTCCGACAGAGAACACTGAAGCTTTCTTT. Amino acid sequence: CASSLSVPTENTEAFF.

The V gene is TRBV7-8, the J gene TRBJ2-7; weak D call: TRBD1 (6 bases). Trimming removed 8 bases at V and 5 bases at J, with 22 bases between. The CDR3 runs 15 residues. Germline V gene sequence: CDR1 SGHVS, CDR2 FQNEAQ. The CDR3 nucleotides are TGTGCCAGCCTCAGAACCCCGCAGGGGAGCGACGAGCAGTACTTC. Residues: CASLRTPQGSDEQYF. The whole variable domain, filled in from reference TRBV7-8 and TRBJ2-7, reads GAGVSQSPRYKVAKRGQDVALRCDPISGHVSLFWYQQALGQGPEFLTYFQNEAQLDKSGLPSDRFFAERPEGSVSTLKIQRTQQEDSAVYLCASLRTPQGSDEQYFGPGTRLTVT.

The chain uses TRBV28 and TRBJ2-5, with D perhaps TRBD2 (6 bases). The CDR3 covers 13 residues. V was clipped by 5 bases and J by 5 bases, with 12 bases between them. Germline CDR1 reads MDHEN; CDR2 reads SYDVKM. CDR3 nucleotides: TGTGCCAGCAGTACGGGACTCCGTGAGACCCAGTACTTC. Translated: CASSTGLRETQYF.

The DNA of the CDR3 is TGTGCCAGCAGCTTAGCGCGACAGGATGCCACCTTC. It yields the protein CASSLARQDATF. This chain joins TRBV7-2 and TRBJ1-2; a possible D gene is TRBD1 (6 bases). CDR1 is SGHTA and CDR2 is FQGNSA in the germline V gene. This CDR3 is built from 12 residues. Trimming took 0 bases from V and 13 from J, leaving 12 bases between them.

This rearrangement joins TRBV5-1 to TRBJ2-1; 8 bases agree with TRBD1. Trimming cost V 4 bases and J 6 bases; bases outside gene matches: 6. Per germline, CDR1 SGHRS and CDR2 YFSETQ. The CDR3 is 14 residues long. In DNA form, the CDR3 reads TGCGCCAGCAGCGCCCGACAGGGGCGCAATGAGCAGTTCTTC. Its protein product is CASSARQGRNEQFF.

V usage is TRBV6-5 and J usage is TRBJ1-2, with 8 bases lining up with TRBD1. Germline values: CDR1 MNHEY, CDR2 SVGAGI. The CDR3 is 15 amino acids. Trimming removed 4 bases from V and 3 bases from J; junction bases left unmatched: 7. CDR3 DNA: TGTGCCAGCAGTTCCGGGACAGGACTATACTATGGCTACACCTTC. This codes for CASSSGTGLYYGYTF.

V and J are TRBV27 and TRBJ2-5; D is unclear. Per germline, CDR1 MNHEY and CDR2 SMNVEV (reference sequence). V was clipped by 4 bases and J by 2 bases, with 2 bases between them. CDR3 size: 11 residues. The CDR3 spells CASSSQETQYF. The CDR3 DNA follows: TGTGCCAGCAGTTCACAAGAGACCCAGTACTTC.

The chain has TRBV28 and TRBJ2-7, with 8 nucleotides matching TRBD1. V lost 5 bases and J lost 4; bases outside the gene matches: 4. This CDR3 has 13 residues. Per the germline V gene, CDR1 is MDHEN and CDR2 is SYDVKM. In DNA, the CDR3 is TGTGCCAGCAGTCGGACAGGGCCTTACGAGCAGTACTTC. Encoded protein: CASSRTGPYEQYF.

This clone was observed a single time. This chain connects TRBV28 to TRBJ2-5, with 11 bases matching TRBD2. Germline V lookup: CDR1 MDHEN, CDR2 SYDVKM. The ends lost 6 bases at V and 3 bases at J; junction bases unmatched: 6. The CDR3 is 15 residues long. CDR3 in amino acids: CASSPTLAGEETQYF. DNA of the CDR3: TGTGCCAGCAGCCCAACACTAGCGGGGGAAGAGACCCAGTACTTC.

This chain uses TRBV6-1 with TRBJ2-5; TRBD1 agrees at 9 bases. From germline, CDR1 is MNHNS and CDR2 SASEGT. This CDR3 has 15 residues. Losses at the gene ends were 7 bases for V and 3 bases for J; bases not matched to a gene: 9. CDR3 coding DNA: TGTGCCAGCATCCATGGTGGGACAGGGAAAGAGACCCAGTACTTC. Its translation is CASIHGGTGKETQYF.

As regards this clone: One end of the junction fails to match germline, which may point to a read error. This chain connects TRBV7-3 to TRBJ1-1, with 7 bases that match TRBD1. Germline values: CDR1 SGHTA, CDR2 FQGTGA. The CDR3 extends over 14 amino acids. DNA of the CDR3: TGTGTCAGCAGGACCACAGGGGCGAACACTGAAGCTTTCTTT. This codes for CVSRTTGANTEAFF.

The V call is TRBV6-5, the J call TRBJ1-1; D is ambiguous. The CDR3 length is 13 residues. Germline V gene sequence: CDR1 MNHEY, CDR2 SVGAGI. The germline V and J ends were trimmed by 3 bases and 10 bases, with 15 bases remaining between them. CDR3 nucleotides: TGTGCCAGCAGTTATTTGGAAGACATATCAGCTTTCTTT. Protein product: CASSYLEDISAFF.

This clone is classed as medium-sized (0.01 to 0.1%). The chain is built from TRBV28 and TRBJ2-5; 9 bases line up with TRBD2. Germline trimming cut 6 bases from V and 5 bases from J; bases unmatched to any gene: 13. Germline V gene data show CDR1 as MDHEN and CDR2 as SYDVKM. This CDR3 is 16 amino acids long. This CDR3 reads CASRTITRGGAETQYF. CDR3 DNA: TGTGCCAGCAGAACTATAACCCGCGGGGGGGCGGAGACCCAGTACTTC.

This chain uses TRBV6-5 with TRBJ1-5; no clear D. Germline V gives CDR1 MNHEY, CDR2 SVGAGI. Trimming took 8 bases from V and 6 from J, leaving 17 bases between them. This CDR3 has 14 residues. This chain's CDR3 is CASSRSGVGQPQHF. CDR3 DNA sequence: TGTGCCAGCTCCAGATCCGGGGTGGGTCAGCCCCAGCATTTT.

The chain carries TRBV28 and TRBJ2-2; 12 positions match TRBD2. The V and J ends lost 3 bases and 8 bases, in that order; junction bases with no gene match: 7. Germline V gene data show CDR1 as MDHEN and CDR2 as SYDVKM. There are 16 residues in the CDR3. In DNA form, the CDR3 reads TGTGCCAGCAGTTTCGCGACTAGCGGGAGCCTGGGGGAGCTGTTTTTT. It translates to CASSFATSGSLGELFF. The complete variable domain, with remaining parts taken from reference TRBV28 and TRBJ2-2, reads DVKVTQSSRYLVKRTGEKVFLECVQDMDHENMFWYRQDPGLGLRLIYFSYDVKMKEKGDIPEGYSVSREKKERFSLILESASTNQTSMYLCASSFATSGSLGELFFGEGSRLTVL.

V gene TRBV21-1 combines with J gene TRBJ2-5; the listed D gene, TRBD1, was not tested against the DNA. With the DNA end fitting TRBJ2-7 better, the J assignment may be wrong. TRBV21-1 has pseudogene status. This CDR3 region has 15 residues. The CDR3 DNA reads as TGTGCCAGCAGCATTTCCCGGGACACCTCCTACGAGCAGTACTTC. Residues: CASSISRDTSYEQYF.

This chain joins TRBV25-1 and TRBJ2-3; D uncertain. V was clipped by 6 bases and J by 4 bases, with 14 bases between them. This CDR3 has 14 residues. Germline V lookup: CDR1 MGHDK, CDR2 SYGVNS. The CDR3 spells CASRDSIAADTQYF. CDR3 coding DNA: TGTGCCAGCAGAGACTCTATCGCGGCAGATACGCAGTATTTT.

The chain carries TRBV6-4 and TRBJ1-5, with 7 bases matching TRBD1. The germline V gene has CDR1 MRHNA and CDR2 SNTAGT. The CDR3 is made up of 15 amino acids. With V trimmed by 2 bases and J by 2 bases, 3 bases remained unmatched. The CDR3 sequence is CASSDGTAGNQPQHF. CDR3 nucleotides: TGTGCCAGCAGTGACGGGACAGCAGGCAATCAGCCCCAGCATTTT.

The CDR3 DNA follows: TGTGCCATCAGGTCCTCTCGCGGAGGGGAAGATGGCTACACCTTC. Protein product: CAIRSSRGGEDGYTF. This chain connects TRBV10-3 to TRBJ1-2; D is possibly TRBD1 (5 bases). V lost 6 bases and J lost 6, with 20 bases in between. Germline CDR1 is ENHRY and CDR2 is SYGVKD. This CDR3 is built from 15 residues.